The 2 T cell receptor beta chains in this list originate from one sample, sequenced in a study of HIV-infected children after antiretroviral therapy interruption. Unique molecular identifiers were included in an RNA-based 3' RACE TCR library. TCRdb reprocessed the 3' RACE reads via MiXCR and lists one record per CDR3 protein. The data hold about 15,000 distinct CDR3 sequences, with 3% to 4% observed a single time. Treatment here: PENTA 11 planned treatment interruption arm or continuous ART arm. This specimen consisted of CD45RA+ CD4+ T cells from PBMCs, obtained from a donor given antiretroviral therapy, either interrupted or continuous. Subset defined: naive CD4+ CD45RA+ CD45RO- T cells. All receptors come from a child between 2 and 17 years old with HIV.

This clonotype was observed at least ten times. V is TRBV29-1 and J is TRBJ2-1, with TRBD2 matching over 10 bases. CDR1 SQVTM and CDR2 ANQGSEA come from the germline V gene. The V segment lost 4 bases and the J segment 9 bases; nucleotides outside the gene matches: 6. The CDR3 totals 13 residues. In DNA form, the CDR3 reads TGCAGCGTTGCTAGCGGGGGTTTCGGTGAGCAGTTCTTC. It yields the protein CSVASGGFGEQFF.

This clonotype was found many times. The CDR3 DNA is TGTGCCAGCCCCGAAGGACAGGGGGAAGGAAAACTGTTTTTT. Protein: CASPEGQGEGKLFF. This chain uses TRBV18 with TRBJ1-4, with TRBD1 matching over 10 bases. Germline CDR1 KGHSH, CDR2 LQKENI. J was trimmed by 10 bases and V by 8 bases; bases with no gene match: 10. The CDR3 is 14 residues long.